This T cell receptor (beta chain) comes out of a study of regulatory and conventional T cells in breast cancer. TCRdb re-analysed the PCR reads in MiXCR, keeping a single row per CDR3 protein. The sample has around 15,000 distinct CDR3 sequences; about 32% are singletons. The table lists this clonotype with a few counts. The V gene's germline CDR1 is SEHNR and CDR2 FQNEAQ (reference sequence). The CDR3 runs to 15 residues. The trim removed 4 bases at V and 5 bases at J, leaving 10 bases unmatched. The chain links TRBV7-9 to TRBJ2-7; the match to TRBD1 covers 8 bases. Sequences were obtained from conventional T cells from blood. The sequence derives from a female donor in good health. The CDR3 sequence is CASSSTGGREDEQYF. Written as DNA, the CDR3 is TGTGCCAGCAGCTCTACAGGGGGGAGAGAGGACGAGCAGTACTTC.